This TCR beta chain derives from a study of blood T cell repertoires in COVID-19. Study context: Nucleic acid was either cDNA or gDNA, and it came from T cells, B-cell-depleted T cells, or PBMCs.

The CDR3 totals 14 residues. V shed 6 bases and J 5 bases; nucleotides not matched to a gene: 5. From germline, CDR1 is MNHEY and CDR2 SVGAGI. As originally analysed: Reference gene primer amplification yielded estimated nucleated cell counts. Sequencing used immunoSEQ multiplex PCR; TCRdb keeps in-frame clones, though not all of them. V, J and clone size are taken as reported in that table, and D and trimming were inferred from the DNA itself. The sample lists approximately 71,000 clones; around three quarters were seen once. This TCR was sampled from a man in his 60s with active or convalescent COVID-19. The sample taken for sequencing was peripheral blood. This chain connects TRBV6-5 to TRBJ2-7; 12 bases line up with TRBD2. The CDR3 DNA is TGTGCCAGCAGGAGGACTAGCGGGGACCACGAGCAGTACTTC. This codes for CASRRTSGDHEQYF.